The 9 T cell receptor beta chains below were found in one sample sequenced in a study of CD8 T cells in ankylosing spondylitis. One entry per CDR3 protein results from TCRdb running MiXCR on the 5' RACE reads. The data show 300,000 to 350,000 distinct CDR3 sequences, roughly 15% seen once. Sequencing was done on a sample of blood, either unsorted or a sorted T cell fraction (not recorded which). The source of these receptors is a male donor with ankylosing spondylitis or in good health (not recorded which).

Details on this clonotype: An end of the junction differs from the germline gene, which may be a read error. V and J are TRBV5-1 and TRBJ1-1, with D unclear. CDR1 and CDR2 from the germline V gene are SGHRS and YFSETQ. This CDR3 contains 13 residues. CDR3 amino acids: CASSPNLGTEALF. Written as DNA, the CDR3 is TGCGCCAGCAGCCCCAACCTGGGAACTGAAGCTCTCTTT.

This sequence joins TRBV7-2 and TRBJ1-2, with D possibly matching TRBD1 (5 bases). From germline, CDR1 is SGHTA and CDR2 FQGNSA. The CDR3 is made up of 15 amino acids. V lost 5 bases and J lost 4, with 17 bases in between. The CDR3 here is CASSPDIGGVYGYTF. As DNA, the CDR3 is TGTGCCAGCAGCCCCGACATTGGGGGGGTCTATGGCTACACCTTC.

The chain uses TRBV5-1 and TRBJ2-5; weak D call: TRBD1 (6 bases). Trimming shortened V by 0 bases and J by 0 bases, and 6 bases separated the two germline ends. The CDR3 runs to 14 residues. Germline assignment: CDR1 SGHRS and CDR2 YFSETQ. The CDR3: CASSLEGDQETQYF. The DNA of the CDR3 is TGCGCCAGCAGCTTGGAGGGGGACCAAGAGACCCAGTACTTC.

There are a few counts of this clonotype. This sequence joins TRBV20-1 and TRBJ1-4; a possible D gene is TRBD1 (5 bases). V lost 6 bases and J lost 4, with 9 bases in between. This CDR3 contains 12 residues. Per the germline V gene, CDR1 is DFQATT and CDR2 is SNEGSKA (reference sequence). The CDR3 DNA is TGCAGTGCGCCGGACATTAATGAAAAACTGTTTTTT. This codes for CSAPDINEKLFF.

This clonotype has just a few counts. The genes are TRBV4-1 and TRBJ1-5; a possible D gene is TRBD1 (5 bases). V was pared by 4 bases and J by 6 bases, with 10 bases between. The CDR3 is 13 residues long. CDR1 is MGHRA and CDR2 is YSYEKL in the germline V gene. CDR3 sequence (DNA): TGCGCCAGCAGCCCCGGGGGTAGTCAGCCCCAGCATTTT. Its translation: CASSPGGSQPQHF.

The chain links TRBV20-1 to TRBJ2-1; no firm D call. Germline V CDR1 and CDR2: DFQATT, SNEGSKA (reference sequence). Trimming shortened V by 6 bases and J by 7 bases, and 10 bases separated the two germline ends. CDR3 length equals 11 residues. The CDR3 region is CSAIRANEQFF. CDR3 nucleotide sequence: TGCAGTGCGATTCGGGCAAATGAGCAGTTCTTC.

The chain uses TRBV15 and TRBJ2-5; 8 nucleotides agree with TRBD2. Unmatched junction bases numbered 2, after V lost 3 bases and J lost 5 bases. The CDR3 covers 13 residues. Per germline, CDR1 LNHNV and CDR2 YYDKDF (reference sequence). As DNA, the CDR3 is TGTGCCACCAGCAGCCGGGGGGGGGAGACCCAGTACTTC. As protein: CATSSRGGETQYF.

The chain employs TRBV15 and TRBJ2-4, with TRBD1 matching over 7 bases. Per germline, CDR1 LNHNV and CDR2 YYDKDF (reference sequence). V dropped 9 bases and J dropped 0; count of bases not matched to a gene: 2. The CDR3 is 13 amino acids. The CDR3 here is CATQGLAKNIQYF. In nucleotides, the CDR3 is TGTGCCACACAGGGGCTAGCCAAAAACATTCAGTACTTC.

The rearrangement joins TRBV20-1 to TRBJ2-3, with 7 bases identical to TRBD2. CDR1 is DFQATT, CDR2 SNEGSKA, per germline (reference sequence). The J segment lost 5 bases and the V segment lost 5 bases, leaving 16 bases of the junction unmatched. The CDR3 covers 16 residues. DNA for the CDR3: TGCAGTGCTCCAATCTCTAGCGGAAGCAGGAAAGATACGCAGTATTTT. Translating it yields CSAPISSGSRKDTQYF.